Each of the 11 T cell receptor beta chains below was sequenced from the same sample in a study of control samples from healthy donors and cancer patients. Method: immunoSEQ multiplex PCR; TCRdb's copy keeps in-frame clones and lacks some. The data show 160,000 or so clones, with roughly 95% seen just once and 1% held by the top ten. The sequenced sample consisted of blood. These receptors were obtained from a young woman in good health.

CDR3 sequence reads: CASSPGLAGETQYF. The CDR3 bases are TGTGCCAGCTCACCGGGACTAGCCGGCGAGACCCAGTACTTC. The rearrangement joins TRBV18 to TRBJ2-5, with TRBD2 identical over 9 bases. From germline, CDR1 is KGHSH and CDR2 LQKENI. Trimming cost V 3 bases and J 5 bases; bases outside gene matches: 4. This CDR3 contains 14 residues.

In nucleotides, the CDR3 is TGTGCCAGCAGGGGGGGTCAAGAGACCCAGTACTTC. This codes for CASRGGQETQYF. This rearrangement joins TRBV7-9 to TRBJ2-5, with D perhaps matching TRBD2 (6 bases). The length of the CDR3 is 12 residues. V lost 6 bases, J lost 2 bases, and 7 bases lay in between. The V gene's germline CDR1 is SEHNR and CDR2 FQNEAQ (reference sequence). Supplemented by reference TRBV7-9 and TRBJ2-5, the full variable domain reads DTGVSQNPRHKITKRGQNVTFRCDPISEHNRLYWYRQTLGQGPEFLTYFQNEAQLEKSRLLSDRFSAERPKGSFSTLEIQRTEQGDSAMYLCASRGGQETQYFGPGTRLLVL.

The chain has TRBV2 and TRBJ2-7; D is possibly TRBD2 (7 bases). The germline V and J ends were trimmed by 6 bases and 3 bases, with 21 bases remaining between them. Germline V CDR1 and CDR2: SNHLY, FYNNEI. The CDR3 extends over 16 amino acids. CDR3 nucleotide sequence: TGTGCCAGCAGCCAAAGGGGGGGCCAGATATACTACGAGCAGTACTTC. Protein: CASSQRGGQIYYEQYF.

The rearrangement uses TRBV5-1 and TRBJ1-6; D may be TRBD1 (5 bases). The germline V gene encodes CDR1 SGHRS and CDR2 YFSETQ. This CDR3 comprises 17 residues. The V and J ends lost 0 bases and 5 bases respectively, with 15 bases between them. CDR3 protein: CASSLGEGRLDNSPLHF. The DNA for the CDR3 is TGCGCCAGCAGCTTGGGAGAGGGACGCTTGGATAATTCACCCCTCCACTTT.

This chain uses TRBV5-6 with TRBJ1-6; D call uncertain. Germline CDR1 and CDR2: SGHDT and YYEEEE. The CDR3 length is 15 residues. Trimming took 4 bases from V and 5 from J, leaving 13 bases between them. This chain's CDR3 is CASSALGVNNSPLHF. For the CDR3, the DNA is TGTGCCAGCAGCGCCCTGGGTGTTAATAATTCACCCCTCCACTTT.

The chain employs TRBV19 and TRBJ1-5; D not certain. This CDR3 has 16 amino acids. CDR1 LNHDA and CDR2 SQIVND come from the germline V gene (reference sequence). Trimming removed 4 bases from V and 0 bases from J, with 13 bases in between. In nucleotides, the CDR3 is TGTGCCAGTAGTACGTCGGCGGGAAATAGCAATCAGCCCCAGCATTTT. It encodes CASSTSAGNSNQPQHF.

The CDR3 DNA reads TGCGCCAGCAGCTTGGAGCTGGGCAGGGGTAAAACCTTC. Its protein product is CASSLELGRGKTF. V gene TRBV5-1 combines with J gene TRBJ1-2; D might be TRBD1 (6 bases). Trimming took 0 bases from V and 14 from J, leaving 17 bases between them. Germline V gives CDR1 SGHRS, CDR2 YFSETQ. The CDR3 covers 13 residues.

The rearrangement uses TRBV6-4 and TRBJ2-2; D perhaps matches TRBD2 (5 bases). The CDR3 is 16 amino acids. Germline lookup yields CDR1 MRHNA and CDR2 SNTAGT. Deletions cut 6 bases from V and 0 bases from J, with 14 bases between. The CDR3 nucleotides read TGTGCCAGCAGGCCGACCGGGAAAGCGAACACCGGGGAGCTGTTTTTT. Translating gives CASRPTGKANTGELFF.

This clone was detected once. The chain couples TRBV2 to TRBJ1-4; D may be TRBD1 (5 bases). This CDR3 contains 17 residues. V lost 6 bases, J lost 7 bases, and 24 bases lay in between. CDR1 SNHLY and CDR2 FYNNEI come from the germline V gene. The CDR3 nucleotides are TGTGCCAGCAGGACGCCCCGTGGGGTTGGGGGTTTTGAAAAACTGTTTTTT. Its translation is CASRTPRGVGGFEKLFF.

CDR3 DNA: TGTGCCAGCAGTTCCGCCAGCGGGAGACGTACCGGGGAGCTGTTTTTT. It translates to CASSSASGRRTGELFF. The rearrangement uses TRBV6-5 and TRBJ2-2; TRBD2 aligns across 8 bases. CDR1 and CDR2 (germline): MNHEY, SVGAGI. V shed 4 bases and J 5 bases; nucleotides not matched to a gene: 9. The CDR3 has 16 amino acids.

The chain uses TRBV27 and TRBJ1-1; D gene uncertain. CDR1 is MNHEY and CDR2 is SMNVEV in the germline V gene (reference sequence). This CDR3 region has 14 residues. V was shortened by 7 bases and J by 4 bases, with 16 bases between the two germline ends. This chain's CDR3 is CASKEWRETTEAFF. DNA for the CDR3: TGTGCCAGCAAGGAGTGGAGGGAGACCACTGAAGCTTTCTTT.